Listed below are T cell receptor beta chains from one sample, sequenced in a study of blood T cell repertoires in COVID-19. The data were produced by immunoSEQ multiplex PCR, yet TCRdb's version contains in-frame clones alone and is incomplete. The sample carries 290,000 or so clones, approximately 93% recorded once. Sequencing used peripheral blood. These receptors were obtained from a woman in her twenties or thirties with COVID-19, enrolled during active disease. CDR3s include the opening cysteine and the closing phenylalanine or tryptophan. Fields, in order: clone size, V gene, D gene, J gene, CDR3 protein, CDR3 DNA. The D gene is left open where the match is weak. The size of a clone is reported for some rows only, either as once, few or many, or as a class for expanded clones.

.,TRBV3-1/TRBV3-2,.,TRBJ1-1,CASSHRDEAFF,TGTGCCAGCAGCCATCGGGATGAAGCTTTCTTT
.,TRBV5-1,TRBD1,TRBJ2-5,CASSLEGTGKETQYF,TGCGCCAGCAGCTTGGAGGGGACAGGGAAAGAGACCCAGTACTTC
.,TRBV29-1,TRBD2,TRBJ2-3,CSVDGREGGPDTQYF,TGCAGCGTTGACGGGCGGGAGGGGGGCCCAGATACGCAGTATTTT
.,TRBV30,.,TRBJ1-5,CACSQGSGNQPQHF,TGTGCCTGCTCGCAGGGAAGCGGCAATCAGCCCCAGCATTTT
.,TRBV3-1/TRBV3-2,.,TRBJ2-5,CASSQERFEAQETQYF,TGTGCCAGCAGCCAAGAACGGTTCGAAGCTCAAGAGACCCAGTACTTC
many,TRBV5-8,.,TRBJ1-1,CASRQPGTEAFF,TGTGCCAGCAGACAACCCGGGACAGAAGCTTTCTTT
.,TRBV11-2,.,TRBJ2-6,CASSFANSGANVLTF,TGTGCCAGCAGCTTCGCGAACTCTGGGGCCAACGTCCTGACTTTC
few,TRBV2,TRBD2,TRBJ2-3,CASSLPGLAGGGPDTQYF,TGTGCCAGCTCTTTGCCGGGACTAGCGGGAGGGGGTCCAGATACGCAGTATTTT
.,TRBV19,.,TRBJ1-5,CASSIKDTGYQPQHF,TGTGCCAGTAGTATAAAGGACACGGGTTATCAGCCCCAGCATTTT
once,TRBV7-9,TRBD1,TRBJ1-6,CASTPTGKGSPLHF,TGTGCCAGCACCCCGACAGGGAAAGGCTCACCCCTCCACTTT
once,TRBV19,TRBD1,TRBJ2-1,CASSIPPGTGYNEQFF,TGTGCCAGTAGTATTCCTCCCGGGACAGGGTACAATGAGCAGTTCTTC
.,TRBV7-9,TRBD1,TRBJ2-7,CASSGRTPGQYYEQYF,TGTGCCAGCAGCGGGCGAACGCCGGGACAGTACTACGAGCAGTACTTC
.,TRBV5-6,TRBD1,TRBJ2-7,CASSFVRGTEQYF,TGTGCCAGCAGCTTTGTCAGGGGGACCGAGCAGTACTTC
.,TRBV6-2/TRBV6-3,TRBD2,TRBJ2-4,CASSMAVGSSGNIQYF,TGTGCCAGCAGTATGGCGGTAGGGTCTAGCGGAAACATTCAGTACTTC
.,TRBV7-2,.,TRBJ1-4,CASSLWGGEKLFF,TGTGCCAGCAGCCTGTGGGGGGGGGAAAAACTGTTTTTT
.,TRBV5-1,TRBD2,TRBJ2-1,CASSRSSGNNEQFF,TGCGCCAGCAGCAGATCTAGCGGGAACAATGAGCAGTTCTTC
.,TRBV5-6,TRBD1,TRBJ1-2,CASSLISDRGYGYTF,TGTGCCAGCAGCTTAATCTCGGACAGGGGCTATGGCTACACCTTC
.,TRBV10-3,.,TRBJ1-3,CAISDGRAGNTIYF,TGTGCCATCAGTGACGGCAGGGCTGGAAACACCATATATTTT
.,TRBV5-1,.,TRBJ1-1,CASSLGTGHFNTEAFF,TGCGCCAGCAGCTTGGGGACGGGACACTTTAACACTGAAGCTTTCTTT
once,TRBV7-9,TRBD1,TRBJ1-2,CASSEPQGARRGYTF,TGTGCCAGCAGCGAGCCACAGGGGGCTAGGCGCGGCTACACCTTC
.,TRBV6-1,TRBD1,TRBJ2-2,CASSAQREGTENTGELFF,TGTGCCAGCAGTGCCCAGCGTGAAGGGACAGAAAACACCGGGGAGCTGTTTTTT
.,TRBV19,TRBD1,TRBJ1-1,CASSISAQGGTEAFF,TGTGCCAGTAGTATATCGGCCCAGGGGGGCACTGAAGCTTTCTTT
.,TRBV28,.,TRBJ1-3,CASSTNLRVSGNTIYF,TGTGCCAGCAGCACAAACCTCAGGGTATCTGGAAACACCATATATTTT
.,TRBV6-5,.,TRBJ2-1,CASSAESSYNEQFF,TGTGCCAGCAGCGCGGAGAGCTCCTACAATGAGCAGTTCTTC
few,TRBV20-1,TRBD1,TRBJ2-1,CSASPRTGVYNEQFF,TGCAGTGCTAGTCCGCGGACAGGGGTGTACAATGAGCAGTTCTTC
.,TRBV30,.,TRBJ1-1,CAWWDRGTEAFF,TGTGCCTGGTGGGATCGAGGGACTGAAGCTTTCTTT
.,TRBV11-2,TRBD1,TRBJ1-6,CASRPGQGNNNSPLHF,TGTGCCAGCAGGCCGGGACAGGGAAACAATAATTCACCCCTCCACTTT
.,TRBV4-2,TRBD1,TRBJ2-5,CASSQDATGGQETQYF,TGTGCCAGCAGCCAAGATGCGACAGGGGGCCAAGAGACCCAGTACTTC